This TCR beta chain was sequenced in a study of lymphopenia after photon versus proton radiotherapy. CDR3 length: 15 amino acids. Losses at the gene ends were 5 bases for V and 4 bases for J; bases not matched to a gene: 7. Looked up from germline, CDR1 is GTSNPN and CDR2 is SVGIG (reference sequence). The table came from immunoSEQ multiplex PCR; TCRdb's copy has only in-frame clones and leaves some out. Of some 70,000 clones detected, 87% appear once; the ten largest clones hold 10% to 11%. The table lists this clone with a few counts. V usage is TRBV30 and J usage is TRBJ2-2, with 10 positions matching TRBD1. The starting material was peripheral blood, obtained from a patient treated with proton-based radiotherapy. The receptor comes from a man older than 75 with esophageal cancer. The CDR3 spells CAWRQGALLTGELFF. The CDR3 DNA reads TGTGCCTGGCGACAGGGGGCCCTACTCACCGGGGAGCTGTTTTTT. The variable domain in full, completed from reference TRBV30 and TRBJ2-2, reads SQTIHQWPATLVQPVGSPLSLECTVEGTSNPNLYWYRQAAGRGLQLLFYSVGIGQISSEVPQNLSASRPQDRQFILSSKKLLLSDSGFYLCAWRQGALLTGELFFGEGSRLTVL.